The subject of this entry is one TCR beta chain. Antigen specificity is unknown. This CDR3 spans 14 amino acids. Between the trimmed V and J ends, which lost 0 bases and 6 bases, there was a span of 11 bases. The germline V gene has CDR1 MNHEY and CDR2 SVGAGI. The sample is drawn from a study of human T cells and chemical hapten exposure. Across the whole study: In the approximately 24-week study, patients were dosed weekly with diphenylcyclopropenone on the scalp throughout. Chiefly female patients presented with alopecia areata, totalis or universalis.

Time point reported: pre-sensitization, week 0. Documented treatment: therapeutic diphenylcyclopropenone sensitization with weekly scalp DPC. Study conclusions and caveats: Counts of TCRs above 1 in 1000 frequency stayed unchanged with DPC sensitization. Patch test score tracked positively with PT1 expanded TCR counts.

From the RACE reads, TCRdb called clonotypes with MiXCR, one entry per CDR3 protein. Of about 120,000 distinct CDR3 sequences detected, 13% appear once; the ten largest clones hold around 2.7%. The sequence came from a woman between 18 and 30 years old with alopecia areata. Some clones in this sample may be carry-over from other donors' samples. The material was whole blood, obtained in connection with sensitization to the hapten diphenylcyclopropenone (DPC). J is TRBJ1-1 and V is TRBV6-5; D ambiguous. The DNA for the CDR3 is TGTGCCAGCAGTTACTCGAGAGTATTCCCTGAAGCTTTCTTT. Translated, it gives CASSYSRVFPEAFF.